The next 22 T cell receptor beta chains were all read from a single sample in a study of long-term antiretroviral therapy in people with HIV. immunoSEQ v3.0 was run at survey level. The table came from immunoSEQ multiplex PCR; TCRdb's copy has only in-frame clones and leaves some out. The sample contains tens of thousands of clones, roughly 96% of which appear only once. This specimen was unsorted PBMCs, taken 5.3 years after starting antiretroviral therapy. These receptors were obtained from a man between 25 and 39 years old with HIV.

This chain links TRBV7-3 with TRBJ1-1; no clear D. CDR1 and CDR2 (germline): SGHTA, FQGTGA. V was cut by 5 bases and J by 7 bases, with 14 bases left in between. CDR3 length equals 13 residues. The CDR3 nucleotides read TGTGCCAGCAGCCCACGGCCGGGTGATGAAGCTTTCTTT. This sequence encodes CASSPRPGDEAFF. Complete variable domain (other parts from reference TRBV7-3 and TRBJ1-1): GAGVSQTPSNKVTEKGKYVELRCDPISGHTALYWYRQSLGQGPEFLIYFQGTGAADDSGLPNDRFFAVRPEGSVSTLKIQRTERGDSAVYLCASSPRPGDEAFFGQGTRLTVV.

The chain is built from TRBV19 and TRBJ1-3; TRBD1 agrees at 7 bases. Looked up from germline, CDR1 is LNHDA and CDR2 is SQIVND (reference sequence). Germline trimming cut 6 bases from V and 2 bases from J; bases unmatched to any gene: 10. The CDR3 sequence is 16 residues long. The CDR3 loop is CASRVSQGRTGNTIYF. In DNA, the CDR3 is TGTGCCAGTAGGGTTTCACAGGGGAGAACTGGAAACACCATATATTTT.

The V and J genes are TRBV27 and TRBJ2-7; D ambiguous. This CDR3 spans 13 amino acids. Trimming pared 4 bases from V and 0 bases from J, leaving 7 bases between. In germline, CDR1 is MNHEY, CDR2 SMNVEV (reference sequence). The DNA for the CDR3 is TGTGCCAGCAGTTCATCCGACTCCTACGAGCAGTACTTC. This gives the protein CASSSSDSYEQYF.

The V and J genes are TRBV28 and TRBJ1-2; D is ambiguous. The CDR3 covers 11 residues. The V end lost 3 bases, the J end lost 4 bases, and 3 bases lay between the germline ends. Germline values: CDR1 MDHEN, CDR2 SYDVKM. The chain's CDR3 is CASSLTYGYTF. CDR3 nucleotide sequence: TGTGCCAGCAGTTTGACCTATGGCTACACCTTC.

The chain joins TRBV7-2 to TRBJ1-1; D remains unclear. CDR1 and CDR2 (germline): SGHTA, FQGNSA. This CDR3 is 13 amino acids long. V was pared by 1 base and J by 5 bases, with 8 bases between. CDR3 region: CASSLGSLTEAFF. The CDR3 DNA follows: TGTGCCAGCAGCTTAGGATCTTTAACTGAAGCTTTCTTT.

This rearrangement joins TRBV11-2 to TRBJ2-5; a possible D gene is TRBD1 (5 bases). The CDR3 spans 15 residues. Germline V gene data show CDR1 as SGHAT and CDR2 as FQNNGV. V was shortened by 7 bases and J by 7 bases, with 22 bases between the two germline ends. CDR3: CASTPRSAQRGTQYF. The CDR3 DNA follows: TGTGCCAGCACCCCTCGGTCCGCTCAAAGGGGGACCCAGTACTTC. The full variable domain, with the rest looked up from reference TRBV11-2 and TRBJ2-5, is EAGVAQSPRYKIIEKRQSVAFWCNPISGHATLYWYQQILGQGPKLLIQFQNNGVVDDSQLPKDRFSAERLKGVDSTLKIQPAKLEDSAVYLCASTPRSAQRGTQYFGPGTRLLVL.

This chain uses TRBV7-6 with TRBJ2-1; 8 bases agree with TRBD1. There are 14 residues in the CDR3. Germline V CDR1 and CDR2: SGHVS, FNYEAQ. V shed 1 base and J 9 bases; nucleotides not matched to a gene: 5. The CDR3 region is CASSLGRQGFEQFF. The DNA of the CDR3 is TGTGCCAGCAGCTTAGGTAGACAGGGGTTTGAGCAGTTCTTC.

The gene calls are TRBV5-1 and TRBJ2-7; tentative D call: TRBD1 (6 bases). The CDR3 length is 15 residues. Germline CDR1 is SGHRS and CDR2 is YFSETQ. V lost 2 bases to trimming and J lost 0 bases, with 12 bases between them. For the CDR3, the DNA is TGCGCCAGCAGCTTCACGTCAGGGGACTCCTACGAGCAGTACTTC. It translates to CASSFTSGDSYEQYF.

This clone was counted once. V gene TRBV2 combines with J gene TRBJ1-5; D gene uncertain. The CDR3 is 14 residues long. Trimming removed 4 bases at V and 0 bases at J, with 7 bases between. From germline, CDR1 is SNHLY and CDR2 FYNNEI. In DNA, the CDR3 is TGTGCCAGCAGTGGGAGACATAGCAATCAGCCCCAGCATTTT. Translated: CASSGRHSNQPQHF.

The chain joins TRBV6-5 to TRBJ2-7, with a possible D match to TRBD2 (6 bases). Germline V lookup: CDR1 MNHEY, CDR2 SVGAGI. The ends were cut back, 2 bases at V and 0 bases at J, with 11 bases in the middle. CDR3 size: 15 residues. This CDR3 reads CASSYAGGSSYEQYF. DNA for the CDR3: TGTGCCAGCAGTTACGCCGGAGGGAGCTCCTACGAGCAGTACTTC.

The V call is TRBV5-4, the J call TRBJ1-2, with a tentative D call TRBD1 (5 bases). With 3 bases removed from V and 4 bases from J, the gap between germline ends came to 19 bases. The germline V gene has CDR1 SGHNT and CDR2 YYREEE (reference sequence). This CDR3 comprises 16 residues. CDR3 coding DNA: TGTGCCAGCAGCTCTACCGGGACGCGAGGTAGCTATGGCTACACCTTC. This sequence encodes CASSSTGTRGSYGYTF.

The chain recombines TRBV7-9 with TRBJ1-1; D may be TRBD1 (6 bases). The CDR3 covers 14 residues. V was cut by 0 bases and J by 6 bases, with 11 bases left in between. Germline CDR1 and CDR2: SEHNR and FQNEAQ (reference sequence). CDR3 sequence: CASSLATGGPEAFF. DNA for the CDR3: TGTGCCAGCAGCTTAGCGACAGGAGGGCCTGAAGCTTTCTTT. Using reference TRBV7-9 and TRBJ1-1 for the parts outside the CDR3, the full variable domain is DTGVSQNPRHKITKRGQNVTFRCDPISEHNRLYWYRQTLGQGPEFLTYFQNEAQLEKSRLLSDRFSAERPKGSFSTLEIQRTEQGDSAMYLCASSLATGGPEAFFGQGTRLTVV.

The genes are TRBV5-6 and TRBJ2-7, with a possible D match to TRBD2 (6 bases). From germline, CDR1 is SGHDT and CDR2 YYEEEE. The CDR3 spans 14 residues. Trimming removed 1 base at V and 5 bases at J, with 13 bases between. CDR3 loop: CASSLLRETHEQYF. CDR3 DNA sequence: TGTGCCAGCAGCTTGTTACGGGAGACCCACGAGCAGTACTTC.

CDR3 bases: TGTGCCAGCAGTCATGACAGGGGGCGGCAGCCCCAGCATTTT. Amino acid sequence: CASSHDRGRQPQHF. The chain uses TRBV27 and TRBJ1-5; 10 positions match TRBD1. There are 14 residues in the CDR3. Trimming at V came to 5 bases and at J to 7 bases, leaving 5 bases not matched to a gene. CDR1 MNHEY and CDR2 SMNVEV come from the germline V gene (reference sequence).

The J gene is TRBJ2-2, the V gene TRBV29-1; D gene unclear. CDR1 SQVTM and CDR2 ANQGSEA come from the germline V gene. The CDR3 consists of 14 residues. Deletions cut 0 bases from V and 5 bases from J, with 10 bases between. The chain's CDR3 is CSVEDVGTTGELFF. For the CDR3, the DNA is TGCAGCGTTGAAGATGTAGGCACAACCGGGGAGCTGTTTTTT.

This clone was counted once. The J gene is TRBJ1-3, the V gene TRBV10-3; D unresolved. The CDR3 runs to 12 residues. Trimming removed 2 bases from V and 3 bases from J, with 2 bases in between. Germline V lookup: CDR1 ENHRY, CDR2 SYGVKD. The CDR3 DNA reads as TGTGCCATCAGTGAGGTTGGAAACACCATATATTTT. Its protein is CAISEVGNTIYF.

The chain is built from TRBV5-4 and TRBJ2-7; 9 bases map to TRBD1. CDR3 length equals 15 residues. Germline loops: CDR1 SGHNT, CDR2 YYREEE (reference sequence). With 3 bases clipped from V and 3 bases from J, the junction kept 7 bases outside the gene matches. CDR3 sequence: CASSSSGTGLYEQYF. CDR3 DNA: TGTGCCAGCAGCTCATCCGGGACAGGGCTCTACGAGCAGTACTTC.

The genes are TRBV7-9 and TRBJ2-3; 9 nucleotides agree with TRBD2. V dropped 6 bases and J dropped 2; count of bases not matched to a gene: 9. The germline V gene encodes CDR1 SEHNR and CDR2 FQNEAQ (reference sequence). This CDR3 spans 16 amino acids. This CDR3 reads CASSSTSGPATDTQYF. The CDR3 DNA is TGTGCCAGCAGTTCGACTAGCGGACCGGCCACAGATACGCAGTATTTT.

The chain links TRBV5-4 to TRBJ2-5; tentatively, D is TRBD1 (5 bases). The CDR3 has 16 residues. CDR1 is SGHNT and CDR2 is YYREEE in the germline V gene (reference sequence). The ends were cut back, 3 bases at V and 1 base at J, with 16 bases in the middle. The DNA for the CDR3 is TGTGCCAGCAGCTCCCGAAAGGGGATCTTCCAAGAGACCCAGTACTTC. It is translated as CASSSRKGIFQETQYF.

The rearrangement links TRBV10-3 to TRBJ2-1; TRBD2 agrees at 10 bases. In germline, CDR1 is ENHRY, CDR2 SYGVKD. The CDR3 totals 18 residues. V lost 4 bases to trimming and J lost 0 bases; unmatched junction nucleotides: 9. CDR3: CAISVSSGSYSSYNEQFF. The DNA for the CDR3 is TGTGCCATCAGTGTCTCTAGCGGGAGTTACAGCTCCTACAATGAGCAGTTCTTC.

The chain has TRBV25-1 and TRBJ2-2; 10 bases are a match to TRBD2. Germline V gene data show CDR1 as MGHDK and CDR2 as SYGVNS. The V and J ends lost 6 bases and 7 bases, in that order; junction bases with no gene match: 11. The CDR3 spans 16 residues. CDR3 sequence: CASSGSGGAIGGELFF. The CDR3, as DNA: TGTGCCAGCAGCGGCAGCGGGGGGGCCATAGGCGGGGAGCTGTTTTTT.

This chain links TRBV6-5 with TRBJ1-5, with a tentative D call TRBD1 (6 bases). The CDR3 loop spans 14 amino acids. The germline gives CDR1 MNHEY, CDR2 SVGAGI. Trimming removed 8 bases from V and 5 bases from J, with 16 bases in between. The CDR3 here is CASGGGGLYQPQHF. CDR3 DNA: TGTGCCAGCGGGGGCGGGGGGCTCTATCAGCCCCAGCATTTT.